A single sample gave rise to the 26 T cell receptor beta chains below, sequenced in a study of blood T cell repertoires in COVID-19. Assay: immunoSEQ multiplex PCR; the TCRdb copy retains only in-frame clones and omits some. Among 380,000 or so clones listed, around 87% were seen once. Sequencing was done on a sample of PBMCs or T cells enriched from blood (not recorded which). These TCRs come from a man in his thirties or forties who had recovered from COVID-19.

The J gene is TRBJ1-2, the V gene TRBV2; the D gene is possibly TRBD1 (5 bases). The CDR3 spans 14 residues. Per the germline V gene, CDR1 is SNHLY and CDR2 is FYNNEI. V lost 2 bases and J 4 bases, leaving 11 bases between the germline ends. This CDR3 is CASSEWAGPYGYTF. CDR3 DNA: TGTGCCAGCAGTGAATGGGCAGGGCCCTATGGCTACACCTTC.

This clone was picked up a small number of times. The chain employs TRBV7-9 and TRBJ1-4; 9 bases are a match to TRBD1. From germline, CDR1 is SEHNR and CDR2 FQNEAQ (reference sequence). The CDR3 runs to 14 residues. With 1 base clipped from V and 6 bases from J, the junction kept 0 bases outside the gene matches. CDR3 bases: TGTGCCAGCAGCTTAGGACAGGGGGATGAAAAACTGTTTTTT. It is translated as CASSLGQGDEKLFF.

This clone was detected a few times. This chain joins TRBV7-8 and TRBJ2-1; no clear D. The CDR3 has 12 residues. In germline, CDR1 is SGHVS, CDR2 FQNEAQ. V lost 2 bases and J 5 bases, leaving 4 bases between the germline ends. The CDR3 DNA is TGTGCCAGCAGCTTAACTAACAATGAGCAGTTCTTC. It is translated as CASSLTNNEQFF.

The CDR3 sequence is CASSRTSGGAEETQYF. The CDR3 region has the DNA TGTGCCAGCAGCCGCACTAGCGGGGGGGCCGAAGAGACCCAGTACTTC. The chain links TRBV4-2 to TRBJ2-5, with 13 bases that match TRBD2. Germline V gene sequence: CDR1 LGHNA, CDR2 YNFKEQ. The CDR3 consists of 16 residues. The trim removed 4 bases at V and 3 bases at J, leaving 5 bases unmatched.

This clone was picked up one time. The chain couples TRBV5-1 to TRBJ1-6, with a weak D call TRBD1 (5 bases). V lost 2 bases, J lost 9 bases, and 15 bases lay in between. CDR1 is SGHRS, CDR2 YFSETQ, per germline. This CDR3 is built from 15 residues. This CDR3 reads CASSLGGEFGSPLHF. For the CDR3, the DNA is TGCGCCAGCAGCTTAGGAGGGGAGTTCGGTTCACCCCTCCACTTT.

The chain links TRBV10-2 to TRBJ2-2; D remains ambiguous. The V gene lost 0 bases and the J gene lost 9 bases, with 5 bases spanning the gap. The CDR3 spans 12 residues. Per the germline V gene, CDR1 is WSHSY and CDR2 is SAAADI. In DNA form, the CDR3 reads TGCGCCAGCAGTGAGTCGGGCCGGGAGCTGTTTTTT. The encoded protein is CASSESGRELFF.

V gene TRBV18 combines with J gene TRBJ2-1, with 11 positions matching TRBD2. With 1 base clipped from V and 3 bases from J, the junction kept 5 bases outside the gene matches. In germline, CDR1 is KGHSH, CDR2 LQKENI. The CDR3 is 17 amino acids. CDR3 protein: CASSPRLAGGFYNEQFF. DNA of the CDR3: TGTGCCAGCTCACCACGGCTAGCGGGGGGATTCTACAATGAGCAGTTCTTC.

The chain recombines TRBV4-2 with TRBJ2-5; no definite D call. There are 13 residues in the CDR3. Trimming shortened V by 4 bases and J by 5 bases, and 11 bases separated the two germline ends. CDR1 is LGHNA, CDR2 YNFKEQ, per germline. The CDR3 DNA reads as TGTGCCAGCAGCCCCCGCATCCGGGAGACCCAGTACTTC. Translated, it gives CASSPRIRETQYF.

The chain couples TRBV4-3 to TRBJ1-2; 8 bases align to TRBD1. Germline V gives CDR1 LGHNA, CDR2 YSLEER. The CDR3 spans 15 residues. V trimming: 4 bases; J trimming: 3 bases; junction bases outside the gene matches: 7. This CDR3 reads CASSPRQGTDYGYTF. CDR3 DNA: TGCGCCAGCAGCCCCAGACAGGGGACAGACTATGGCTACACCTTC.

The genes are TRBV19 and TRBJ1-5; TRBD1 aligns across 8 bases. This CDR3 has 14 amino acids. Trimming removed 6 bases from V and 7 bases from J; junction bases left unmatched: 8. CDR1 is LNHDA, CDR2 SQIVND, per germline (reference sequence). The CDR3 reads CASRETGARQPQHF. CDR3 DNA: TGTGCCAGTAGGGAGACAGGGGCCAGGCAGCCCCAGCATTTT.

This clone was seen only once. The chain is built from TRBV6-6 and TRBJ1-5; no definite D call. The germline V gene encodes CDR1 MNHNY and CDR2 SVGAGI (reference sequence). Trimming removed 7 bases at V and 2 bases at J, with 6 bases between. This CDR3 has 12 residues. CDR3 nucleotides: TGTGCCAGCACCGTAGGCAATCAGCCCCAGCATTTT. Protein: CASTVGNQPQHF.

The V and J genes are TRBV29-1 and TRBJ2-7; 9 bases agree with TRBD1. The CDR3 length is 13 residues. The trim removed 3 bases at V and 4 bases at J, leaving 4 bases unmatched. CDR1 is SQVTM and CDR2 is ANQGSEA in the germline V gene. The CDR3 reads CSVDSDRGYEQYF. For the CDR3, the DNA is TGCAGCGTTGACTCTGACAGGGGGTACGAGCAGTACTTC.

CDR3 sequence reads: CASTTRAGRPRGYGYTF. For the CDR3, the DNA is TGCGCCAGCACTACCCGGGCAGGGCGCCCCAGGGGGTATGGCTACACCTTC. The V call is TRBV5-1, the J call TRBJ1-2; 7 nucleotides line up with TRBD1. The CDR3 spans 17 residues. In germline, CDR1 is SGHRS, CDR2 YFSETQ. Germline trimming cut 6 bases from V and 5 bases from J; bases unmatched to any gene: 19.

The J gene is TRBJ2-2, the V gene TRBV5-1; 7 bases align to TRBD1. The germline V gene encodes CDR1 SGHRS and CDR2 YFSETQ. The J segment lost 8 bases and the V segment lost 0 bases, leaving 10 bases of the junction unmatched. This CDR3 has 16 amino acids. The chain's CDR3 is CASSLARTGDLGELFF. In DNA form, the CDR3 reads TGCGCCAGCAGCTTGGCCAGGACAGGTGACCTTGGGGAGCTGTTTTTT.

This chain's CDR3 is CASSIGIRTENTGELFF. The CDR3 DNA is TGTGCCAGTAGTATAGGGATTCGGACAGAGAACACCGGGGAGCTGTTTTTT. The gene calls are TRBV19 and TRBJ2-2, with D possibly being TRBD1 (6 bases). Germline CDR1 is LNHDA and CDR2 is SQIVND (reference sequence). The CDR3 length is 17 residues. Trimming pared 1 base from V and 1 base from J, leaving 13 bases between.

The chain uses TRBV7-9 and TRBJ1-1; 9 bases agree with TRBD1. Germline CDR1 is SEHNR and CDR2 is FQNEAQ (reference sequence). The CDR3 is made up of 18 amino acids. Trimming removed 6 bases from V and 0 bases from J; junction bases left unmatched: 14. DNA of the CDR3: TGTGCCAGCAGTTCCACGACCCCGGGACAGGGCATGAACACTGAAGCTTTCTTT. Encoded protein: CASSSTTPGQGMNTEAFF.

The chain couples TRBV6-5 to TRBJ1-5; D call uncertain. Germline values: CDR1 MNHEY, CDR2 SVGAGI. Trimming left V 5 bases short and J 1 base short, with 9 bases between. The CDR3 has 14 residues. CDR3 DNA: TGTGCCAGCAGTCCCTTGCAGAGCAATCAGCCCCAGCATTTT. Amino acid sequence: CASSPLQSNQPQHF.

The chain combines TRBV5-1 with TRBJ1-1, with D hard to call. Germline CDR1 SGHRS, CDR2 YFSETQ. Trimming removed 6 bases from V and 5 bases from J, with 20 bases in between. This CDR3 has 15 amino acids. CDR3 nucleotide sequence: TGCGCCAGCAAGATCTCGGCCACCCTGGAGACTGAAGCTTTCTTT. The encoded protein is CASKISATLETEAFF.

The V call is TRBV18, the J call TRBJ2-1, with a weak D call TRBD1 (5 bases). The V end lost 6 bases, the J end lost 8 bases, and 11 bases lay between the germline ends. Germline CDR1 KGHSH, CDR2 LQKENI. The CDR3 extends over 12 amino acids. In DNA, the CDR3 is TGTGCCAGCTCCAGACAGACCGATGAGCAGTTCTTC. Translating it yields CASSRQTDEQFF. Full variable domain (missing parts from reference TRBV18 and TRBJ2-1): NAGVMQNPRHLVRRRGQEARLRCSPMKGHSHVYWYRQLPEEGLKFMVYLQKENIIDESGMPKERFSAEFPKEGPSILRIQQVVRGDSAAYFCASSRQTDEQFFGPGTRLTVL.

The V call is TRBV11-2, the J call TRBJ2-7, with 9 bases matching TRBD2. This CDR3 comprises 15 residues. From germline, CDR1 is SGHAT and CDR2 FQNNGV. The V and J ends lost 1 base and 2 bases, in that order; junction bases with no gene match: 3. DNA of the CDR3: TGTGCCAGCAGCTTAGGGGCTAGCGGGACCTACGAGCAGTACTTC. Translated: CASSLGASGTYEQYF.

The chain is built from TRBV6-5 and TRBJ1-1, with TRBD1 matching 7 bases. Trimming removed 6 bases from V and 0 bases from J; junction bases left unmatched: 1. Germline CDR1 and CDR2: MNHEY and SVGAGI. This CDR3 is built from 13 residues. The CDR3 loop reads CASRQGMNTEAFF. Written as DNA, the CDR3 is TGTGCCAGCAGACAGGGGATGAACACTGAAGCTTTCTTT.

This clone was seen just once. The J gene is TRBJ1-3, the V gene TRBV4-1; 8 bases are shared with TRBD1. This CDR3 is built from 15 residues. V dropped 2 bases and J dropped 11; count of bases not matched to a gene: 11. Germline V gene sequence: CDR1 MGHRA, CDR2 YSYEKL. The CDR3 is CASSQLQGGTRPIYF. As DNA, the CDR3 is TGCGCCAGCAGCCAACTACAGGGGGGAACGAGACCCATATATTTT.

The genes are TRBV10-2 and TRBJ1-2, with TRBD1 matching over 8 bases. Trimming at V came to 0 bases and at J to 3 bases, leaving 3 bases not matched to a gene. The CDR3 sequence is 15 residues long. The germline CDR1 and CDR2 sequences are WSHSY and SAAADI. CDR3 sequence (DNA): TGCGCCAGCAGTGAGTCGAACAGGGGGTACTATGGCTACACCTTC. Amino acids: CASSESNRGYYGYTF.

Only one count was recorded for this clone. Additional DNA sequences in this sample encode the identical CDR3. The chain has TRBV3-1 (or the pseudogene TRBV3-2) and TRBJ1-6; 10 nucleotides line up with TRBD1. CDR3 length: 14 amino acids. The V gene end was trimmed by 3 bases and the J gene end by 7 bases; junction bases not matched to a gene: 0. The germline CDR1 and CDR2 sequences are LGHDT and YNNKEL (reference sequence). The CDR3, as DNA: TGTGCCAGCAGCCAGGGACAGGGGAATTCACCCCTCCACTTT. Residues: CASSQGQGNSPLHF.

Concerning this clone itself: One end of the junction varies from germline; a read error may be responsible. The gene calls are TRBV3-1 (or the pseudogene TRBV3-2) and TRBJ1-1; maybe TRBD1 (6 bases). Germline-derived CDR1 and CDR2 are LGHDT and YNNKEL (reference sequence). This CDR3 is 11 amino acids long. The CDR3 spells CASSLNNRVLF. CDR3 DNA sequence: TGTGCCAGCAGCTTAAACAACAGGGTTCTCTTT.

The V call is TRBV3-1 (or the pseudogene TRBV3-2), the J call TRBJ2-7; 9 nucleotides agree with TRBD2. With 1 base clipped from V and 5 bases from J, the junction kept 9 bases outside the gene matches. Germline CDR1 LGHDT, CDR2 YNNKEL (reference sequence). The CDR3 extends over 16 amino acids. CDR3 DNA sequence: TGTGCCAGCAGCCAAGGGTCGAGCGGGGGGTCCGACGAGCAGTACTTC. Translation gives CASSQGSSGGSDEQYF.